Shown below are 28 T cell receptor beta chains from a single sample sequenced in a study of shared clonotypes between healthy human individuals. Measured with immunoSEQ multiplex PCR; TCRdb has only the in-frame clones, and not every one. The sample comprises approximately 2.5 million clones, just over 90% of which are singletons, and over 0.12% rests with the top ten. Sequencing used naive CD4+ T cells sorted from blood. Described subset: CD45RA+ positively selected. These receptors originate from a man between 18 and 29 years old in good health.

The CDR3 DNA sequence: TGTGCCACCAGCAGCGGGCCGATAAATCAGCCCCAGCATTTT. Translating gives CATSSGPINQPQHF. The chain carries TRBV15 and TRBJ1-5; D unclear. V lost 3 bases, J lost 4 bases, and 10 bases lay in between. Per germline, CDR1 LNHNV and CDR2 YYDKDF (reference sequence). The CDR3 runs 14 residues.

This CDR3 reads CASSWSRSSPYEQYF. CDR3 bases: TGTGCCAGCAGCTGGTCTCGATCCAGTCCCTACGAGCAGTACTTC. The rearrangement links TRBV27 to TRBJ2-7; no firm D call. CDR1 and CDR2 from the germline V gene are MNHEY and SMNVEV (reference sequence). Trimming shortened V by 6 bases and J by 2 bases, and 17 bases separated the two germline ends. The CDR3 extends over 15 amino acids.

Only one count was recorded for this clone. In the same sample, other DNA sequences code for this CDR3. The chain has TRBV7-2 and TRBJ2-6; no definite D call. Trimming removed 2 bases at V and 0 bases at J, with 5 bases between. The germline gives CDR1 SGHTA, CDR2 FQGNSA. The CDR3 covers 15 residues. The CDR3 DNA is TGTGCCAGCAGCTTACGAGTCTCTGGGGCCAACGTCCTGACTTTC. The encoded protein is CASSLRVSGANVLTF. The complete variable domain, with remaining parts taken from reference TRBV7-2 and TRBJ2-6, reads GAGVSQSPSNKVTEKGKDVELRCDPISGHTALYWYRQSLGQGLEFLIYFQGNSAPDKSGLPSDRFSAERTGGSVSTLTIQRTQQEDSAVYLCASSLRVSGANVLTFGAGSRLTVL.

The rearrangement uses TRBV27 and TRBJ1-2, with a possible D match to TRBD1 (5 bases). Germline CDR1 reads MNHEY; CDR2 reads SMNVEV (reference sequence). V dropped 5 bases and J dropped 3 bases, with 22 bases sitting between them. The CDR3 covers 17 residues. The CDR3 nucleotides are TGTGCCAGCAGTCCCCACTCGCCGGGACGTGGAGACTATGGCTACACCTTC. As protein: CASSPHSPGRGDYGYTF.

The CDR3 sequence: CASSYSRDRGTYGYTF. CDR3 sequence (DNA): TGTGCCAGCAGTTACTCGAGGGACAGGGGTACCTATGGCTACACCTTC. This sequence joins TRBV6-5 and TRBJ1-2, with 10 bases identical to TRBD1. Losses at the gene ends were 0 bases for V and 4 bases for J; bases not matched to a gene: 5. Germline assignment: CDR1 MNHEY and CDR2 SVGAGI. The CDR3 has 16 amino acids.

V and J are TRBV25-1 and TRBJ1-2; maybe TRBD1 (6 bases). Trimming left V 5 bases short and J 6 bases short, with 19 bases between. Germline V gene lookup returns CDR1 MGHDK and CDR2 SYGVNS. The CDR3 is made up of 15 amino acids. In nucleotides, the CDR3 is TGTGCCAGCAGTCCCGCCGGGACACCGTTCGATGGCTACACCTTC. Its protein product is CASSPAGTPFDGYTF.

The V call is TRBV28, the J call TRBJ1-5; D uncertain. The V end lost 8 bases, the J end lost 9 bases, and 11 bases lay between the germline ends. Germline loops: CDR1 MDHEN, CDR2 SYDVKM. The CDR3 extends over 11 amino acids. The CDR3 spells CASSDWAPQHF. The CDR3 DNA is TGTGCCAGCTCCGATTGGGCGCCCCAGCATTTT.

This chain's CDR3 is CASSTGLSGNTIYF. DNA for the CDR3: TGTGCCAGCAGTACAGGGCTCTCTGGAAACACCATATATTTT. The chain carries TRBV2 and TRBJ1-3; D is perhaps TRBD1 (6 bases). Per the germline V gene, CDR1 is SNHLY and CDR2 is FYNNEI. The CDR3 has 14 residues. V shed 5 bases and J shed 0 bases, with 8 bases lying between them.

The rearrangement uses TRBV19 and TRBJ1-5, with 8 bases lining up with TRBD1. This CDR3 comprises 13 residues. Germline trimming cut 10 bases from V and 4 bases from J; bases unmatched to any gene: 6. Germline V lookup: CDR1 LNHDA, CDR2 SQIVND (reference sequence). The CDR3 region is CAIGGTGNQPQHF. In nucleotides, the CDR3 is TGTGCCATCGGGGGGACAGGAAATCAGCCCCAGCATTTT.

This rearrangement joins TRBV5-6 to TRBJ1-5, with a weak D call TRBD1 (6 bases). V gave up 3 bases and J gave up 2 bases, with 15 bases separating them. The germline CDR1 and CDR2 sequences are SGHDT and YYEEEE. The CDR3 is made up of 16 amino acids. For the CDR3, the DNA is TGTGCCAGCAGCTCCAGGGCCGGGGGCGGCAATCAGCCCCAGCATTTT. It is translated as CASSSRAGGGNQPQHF.

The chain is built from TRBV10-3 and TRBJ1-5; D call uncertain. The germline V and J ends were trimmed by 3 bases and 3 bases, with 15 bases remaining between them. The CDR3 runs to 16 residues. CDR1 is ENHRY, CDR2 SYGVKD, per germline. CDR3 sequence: CAISDRRPDLNQPQHF. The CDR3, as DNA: TGTGCCATCAGTGACAGGCGCCCCGATCTCAATCAGCCCCAGCATTTT.

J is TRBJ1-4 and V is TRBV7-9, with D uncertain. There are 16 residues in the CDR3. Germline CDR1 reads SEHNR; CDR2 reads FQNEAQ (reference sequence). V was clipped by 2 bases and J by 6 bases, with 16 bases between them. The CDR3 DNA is TGTGCCAGCAGCTTATTGTTCCAGGTATCGTATGAAAAACTGTTTTTT. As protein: CASSLLFQVSYEKLFF.

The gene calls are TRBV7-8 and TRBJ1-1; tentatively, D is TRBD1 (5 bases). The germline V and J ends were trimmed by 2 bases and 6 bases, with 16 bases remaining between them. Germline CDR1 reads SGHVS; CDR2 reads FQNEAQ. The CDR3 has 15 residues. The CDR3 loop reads CASSLSGGGAAEAFF. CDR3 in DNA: TGTGCCAGCAGCTTAAGTGGCGGCGGGGCGGCTGAAGCTTTCTTT.

In nucleotides, the CDR3 is TGTGCCAGTAGTACGGGACGGCTAGCCAAAAACATTCAGTACTTC. It specifies CASSTGRLAKNIQYF. The chain uses TRBV19 and TRBJ2-4; D could derive from TRBD1 or TRBD2 (5 bases each). The CDR3 runs 15 residues. Germline lookup yields CDR1 LNHDA and CDR2 SQIVND (reference sequence). The germline V and J ends were trimmed by 4 bases and 0 bases, with 10 bases remaining between them. Full variable domain (remainder filled in from reference TRBV19 and TRBJ2-4): DGGITQSPKYLFRKEGQNVTLSCEQNLNHDAMYWYRQDPGQGLRLIYYSQIVNDFQKGDIAEGYSVSREKKESFPLTVTSAQKNPTAFYLCASSTGRLAKNIQYFGAGTRLSVL.

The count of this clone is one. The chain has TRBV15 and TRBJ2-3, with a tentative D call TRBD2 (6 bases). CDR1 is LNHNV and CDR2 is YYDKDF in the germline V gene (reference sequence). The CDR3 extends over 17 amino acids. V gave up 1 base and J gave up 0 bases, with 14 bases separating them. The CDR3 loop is CATSRVGGTPSTDTQYF. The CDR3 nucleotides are TGTGCCACCAGCAGAGTTGGCGGGACCCCTAGCACAGATACGCAGTATTTT. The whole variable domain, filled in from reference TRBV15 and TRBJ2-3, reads DAMVIQNPRYQVTQFGKPVTLSCSQTLNHNVMYWYQQKSSQAPKLLFHYYDKDFNNEADTPDNFQSRRPNTSFCFLDIRSPGLGDTAMYLCATSRVGGTPSTDTQYFGPGTRLTVL.

This CDR3 is CASSSWDDGYTF. CDR3 DNA: TGTGCCAGCAGCTCCTGGGATGATGGCTACACCTTC. The chain joins TRBV5-6 to TRBJ1-2; D is ambiguous. CDR1 SGHDT and CDR2 YYEEEE come from the germline V gene. The CDR3 runs 12 residues. V was shortened by 3 bases and J by 6 bases, with 9 bases between the two germline ends.

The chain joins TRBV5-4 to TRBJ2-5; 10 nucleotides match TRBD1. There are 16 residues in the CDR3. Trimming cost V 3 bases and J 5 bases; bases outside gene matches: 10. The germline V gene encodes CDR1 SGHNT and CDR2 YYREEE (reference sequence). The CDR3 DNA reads TGTGCCAGCAGCTCCGGACAGGGGGGACGGCGGGAGACCCAGTACTTC. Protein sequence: CASSSGQGGRRETQYF.

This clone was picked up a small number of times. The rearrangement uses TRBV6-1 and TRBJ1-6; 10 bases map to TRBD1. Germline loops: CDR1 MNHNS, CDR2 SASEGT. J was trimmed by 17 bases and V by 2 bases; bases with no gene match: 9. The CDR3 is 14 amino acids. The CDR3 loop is CASSERLTGQGIHF. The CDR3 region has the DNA TGTGCCAGCAGTGAACGCCTTACGGGACAGGGGATCCACTTT.

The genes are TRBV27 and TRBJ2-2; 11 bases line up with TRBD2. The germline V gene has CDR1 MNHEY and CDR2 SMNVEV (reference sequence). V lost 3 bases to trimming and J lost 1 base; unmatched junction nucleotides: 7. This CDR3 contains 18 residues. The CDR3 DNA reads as TGTGCCAGCAGTTTCGGGTGGACTAGCGGGTGGAACACCGGGGAGCTGTTTTTT. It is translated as CASSFGWTSGWNTGELFF.

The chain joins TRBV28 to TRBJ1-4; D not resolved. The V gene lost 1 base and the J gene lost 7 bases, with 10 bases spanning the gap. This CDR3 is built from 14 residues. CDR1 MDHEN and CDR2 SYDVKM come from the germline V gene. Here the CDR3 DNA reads TGTGCCAGCAGTTTATTGGGGTATGGTGAAAAACTGTTTTTT. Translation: CASSLLGYGEKLFF.

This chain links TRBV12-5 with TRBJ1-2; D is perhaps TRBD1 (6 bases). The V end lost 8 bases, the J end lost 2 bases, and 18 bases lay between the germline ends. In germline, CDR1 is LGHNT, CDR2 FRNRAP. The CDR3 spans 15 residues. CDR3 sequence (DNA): TGTGCTAGTCGACCCGGCATGGGGGGCAACTATGGCTACACCTTC. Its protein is CASRPGMGGNYGYTF.

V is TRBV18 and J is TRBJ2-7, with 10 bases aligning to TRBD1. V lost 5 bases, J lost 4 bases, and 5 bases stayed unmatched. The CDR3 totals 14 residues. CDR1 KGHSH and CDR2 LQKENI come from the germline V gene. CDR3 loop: CASSSKDRGYEQYF. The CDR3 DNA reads TGTGCCAGCTCATCGAAGGACAGGGGGTACGAGCAGTACTTC.

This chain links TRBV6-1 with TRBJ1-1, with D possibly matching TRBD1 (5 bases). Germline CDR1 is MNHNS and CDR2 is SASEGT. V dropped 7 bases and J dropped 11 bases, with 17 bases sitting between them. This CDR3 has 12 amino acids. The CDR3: CASTSSGLTAFF. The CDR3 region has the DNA TGTGCCAGCACCTCCTCAGGGTTAACGGCTTTCTTT.

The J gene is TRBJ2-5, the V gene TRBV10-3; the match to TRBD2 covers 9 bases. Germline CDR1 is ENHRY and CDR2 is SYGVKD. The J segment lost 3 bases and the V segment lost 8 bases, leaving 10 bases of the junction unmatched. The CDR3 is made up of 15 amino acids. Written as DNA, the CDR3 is TGTGCCATCGCCGCTAGCGGGGTCTTGGAAGAGACCCAGTACTTC. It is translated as CAIAASGVLEETQYF.

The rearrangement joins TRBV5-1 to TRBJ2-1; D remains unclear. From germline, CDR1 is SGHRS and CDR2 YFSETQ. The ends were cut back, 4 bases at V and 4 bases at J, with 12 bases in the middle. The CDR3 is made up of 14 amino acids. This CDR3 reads CASSIELGYNEQFF. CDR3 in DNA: TGCGCCAGCAGCATAGAGTTGGGGTACAATGAGCAGTTCTTC.

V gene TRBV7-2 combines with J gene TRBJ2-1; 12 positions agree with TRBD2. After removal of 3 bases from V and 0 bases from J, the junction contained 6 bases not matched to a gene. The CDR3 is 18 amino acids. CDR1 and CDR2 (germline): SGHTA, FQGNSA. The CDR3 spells CASSFTSGRRRSYNEQFF. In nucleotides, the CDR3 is TGTGCCAGCAGCTTCACTAGCGGGAGGCGGCGCTCCTACAATGAGCAGTTCTTC.

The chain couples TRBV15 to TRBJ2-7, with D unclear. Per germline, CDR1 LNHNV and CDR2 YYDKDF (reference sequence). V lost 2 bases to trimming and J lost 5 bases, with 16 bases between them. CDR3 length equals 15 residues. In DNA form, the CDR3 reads TGTGCCACCAGCAGAAGTAGGACCTTCGAAGACGAGCAGTACTTC. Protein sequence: CATSRSRTFEDEQYF.

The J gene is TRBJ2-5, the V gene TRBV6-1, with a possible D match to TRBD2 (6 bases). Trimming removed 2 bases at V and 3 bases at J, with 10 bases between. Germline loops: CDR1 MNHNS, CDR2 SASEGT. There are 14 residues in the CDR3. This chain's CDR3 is CASSEYGGEETQYF. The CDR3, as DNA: TGTGCCAGCAGTGAATACGGGGGAGAAGAGACCCAGTACTTC.